One and the same sample provided the 25 T cell receptor beta chains below, sequenced in a study of regulatory T cells in long-lasting Graves disease. HTBI primers from iRepertoire and Arm-PCR of CDR3 regions yielded the TCR beta libraries. TCRdb analysed the multiplex PCR reads with MiXCR anew, one entry per CDR3 protein. The sample includes roughly 400,000 distinct CDR3 sequences, 15% of them seen just once. Time point given: newly diagnosed GD, antithyroid drugs for less than 3 months. The authors made the TCR library using RNA they extracted from PBMCs. In addition, the sample was reused for a study of T cells in Graves' hyperthyroidism and ophthalmopathy.

The sample was peripheral blood mononuclear cells (PBMCs), taken at new diagnosis, from a patient treated with antithyroid drugs. The source is a woman in her thirties or forties with Graves disease.

This clonotype was seen at least ten times. The gene calls are TRBV7-2 and TRBJ2-7; tentatively, D is TRBD2 (5 bases). Germline CDR1 SGHTA, CDR2 FQGNSA. The CDR3 contains 15 residues. V was trimmed by 5 bases and J by 4 bases, leaving 18 bases between them. DNA for the CDR3: TGTGCCAGCAGCAGAGGGCGACACGAGACTTACGAGCAGTACTTC. Translating gives CASSRGRHETYEQYF. The full variable domain, with the rest looked up from reference TRBV7-2 and TRBJ2-7, is GAGVSQSPSNKVTEKGKDVELRCDPISGHTALYWYRQSLGQGLEFLIYFQGNSAPDKSGLPSDRFSAERTGGSVSTLTIQRTQQEDSAVYLCASSRGRHETYEQYFGPGTRLTVT.

This clonotype was seen ten or more times. V and J are TRBV3-1 and TRBJ2-1; tentatively, D is TRBD2 (5 bases). V was trimmed by 0 bases and J by 0 bases, leaving 12 bases between them. Germline V gene lookup returns CDR1 LGHDT and CDR2 YNNKEL (reference sequence). The CDR3 covers 17 residues. CDR3 sequence reads: CASSQESRGSSYNEQFF. CDR3 DNA sequence: TGTGCCAGCAGCCAAGAGTCCCGAGGGAGCTCCTACAATGAGCAGTTCTTC.

This clonotype appeared a few times. An end of the junction differs from the germline gene, which may be a read error. The rearrangement joins TRBV28 to TRBJ2-1; the D gene is possibly TRBD2 (6 bases). This CDR3 region has 18 residues. The V gene's germline CDR1 is MDHEN and CDR2 SYDVKM. This CDR3 is CASSSRLGGQSSCNEQFF. In DNA, the CDR3 is TGTGCCAGCAGTTCCCGGCTGGGAGGCCAAAGCTCCTGCAATGAGCAGTTCTTC. The full variable domain, its missing parts supplied by reference TRBV28 and TRBJ2-1, is DVKVTQSSRYLVKRTGEKVFLECVQDMDHENMFWYRQDPGLGLRLIYFSYDVKMKEKGDIPEGYSVSREKKERFSLILESASTNQTSMYLCASSSRLGGQSSCNEQFFGPGTRLTVL.

Ten or more counts support this clonotype. This chain connects TRBV30 to TRBJ1-4, with D unclear. The CDR3 totals 12 residues. Trimming pared 3 bases from V and 4 bases from J, leaving 6 bases between. The germline gives CDR1 GTSNPN, CDR2 SVGIG (reference sequence). CDR3 sequence (DNA): TGTGCCTGGAGGGGCGTTAATGAAAAACTGTTTTTT. Translated: CAWRGVNEKLFF.

This clonotype has at least ten counts. The chain carries TRBV29-1 and TRBJ1-1; D gene unclear. Germline V gene sequence: CDR1 SQVTM, CDR2 ANQGSEA. There are 16 residues in the CDR3. The ends were cut back, 7 bases at V and 0 bases at J, with 21 bases in the middle. Here the CDR3 reads CSADPVSGQMNTEAFF. In nucleotides, the CDR3 is TGCAGCGCTGATCCCGTCTCAGGCCAAATGAACACTGAAGCTTTCTTT. The full variable domain, completed using reference TRBV29-1 and TRBJ1-1, is SAVISQKPSRDICQRGTSLTIQCQVDSQVTMMFWYRQQPGQSLTLIATANQGSEATYESGFVIDKFPISRPNLTFSTLTVSNMSPEDSSIYLCSADPVSGQMNTEAFFGQGTRLTVV.

This clonotype was seen repeatedly, ten times or more. V and J are TRBV24-1 and TRBJ2-2; TRBD1 might be the D (5 bases). The CDR3 length is 14 residues. V was shortened by 9 bases and J by 2 bases, with 12 bases between the two germline ends. Germline assignment: CDR1 KGHDR and CDR2 SFDVKD. The CDR3 nucleotides are TGTGCCACCGACGACAGTCGCAACACCGGGGAGCTGTTTTTT. It translates to CATDDSRNTGELFF.

Worth noting for this clonotype: A far larger clone is one nucleotide away, so this likely arose from a read error. The chain uses TRBV2 and TRBJ2-1; no clear D gene. Germline CDR1 SNHLY, CDR2 FYNNEI. V lost 6 bases and J 5 bases, leaving 14 bases between the germline ends. This CDR3 spans 14 amino acids. The CDR3 loop is CASSSSESNNEQFF. The CDR3 bases are TGTGCCAGCAGCTCGAGCGAGAGCAACAATGAGCAGTTCTTC. The whole variable domain, remainder taken from reference TRBV2 and TRBJ2-1, is EPEVTQTPSHQVTQMGQEVILRCVPISNHLYFYWYRQILGQKVEFLVSFYNNEISEKSEIFDDQFSVERPDGSNFTLKIRSTKLEDSAMYFCASSSSESNNEQFFGPGTRLTVL.

This clonotype occurred many times. The gene calls are TRBV11-3 and TRBJ2-1, with D maybe TRBD2 (7 bases). The CDR3 runs 18 residues. V was shortened by 2 bases and J by 4 bases, with 21 bases between the two germline ends. The germline CDR1 and CDR2 sequences are SGHNT and YENEEA. The CDR3 sequence is CASSLRMVAEGGYNEQFF. CDR3 sequence (DNA): TGTGCCAGCAGCTTACGGATGGTAGCGGAGGGGGGGTACAATGAGCAGTTCTTC.

This clonotype was picked up many times. The V and J genes are TRBV18 and TRBJ2-5; D is ambiguous. This CDR3 comprises 15 residues. V lost 0 bases, J lost 1 base, and 9 bases lay in between. Germline-derived CDR1 and CDR2 are KGHSH and LQKENI. This CDR3 is CASSPPVLSQETQYF. CDR3 DNA sequence: TGTGCCAGCTCACCACCGGTGTTATCCCAAGAGACCCAGTACTTC.

This chain uses TRBV20-1 with TRBJ1-1, with a possible D match to TRBD1 (5 bases). Germline CDR1 is DFQATT and CDR2 is SNEGSKA (reference sequence). Trimming took off 0 bases at V and 1 base at J, with 12 bases between the two ends. This CDR3 contains 15 residues. The CDR3 loop is CSARDRRGGNTEAFF. The CDR3 DNA reads as TGCAGTGCTAGAGATCGGCGTGGGGGGAACACTGAAGCTTTCTTT.

This clonotype was recorded a few times. The chain is built from TRBV18 and TRBJ2-3, with 7 bases fitting TRBD1. Germline V lookup: CDR1 KGHSH, CDR2 LQKENI. The CDR3 has 14 amino acids. After removal of 6 bases from V and 4 bases from J, the junction contained 7 bases not matched to a gene. The DNA for the CDR3 is TGTGCCAGCTCGCACTCGACAGGGTCAGATACGCAGTATTTT. It specifies CASSHSTGSDTQYF.

On this clonotype itself: With a much larger clone just one base away, this may be a read error. The CDR3: CASSEDQPRGSSSYNEQFF. Written as DNA, the CDR3 is TGTGCCAGCAGTGAAGACCAACCCAGGGGGTCAAGCTCCTACAATGAGCAGTTCTTC. The chain carries TRBV27 and TRBJ2-1, with 7 nucleotides matching TRBD1. Germline values: CDR1 MNHEY, CDR2 SMNVEV (reference sequence). CDR3 length: 19 amino acids. The V gene end was trimmed by 5 bases and the J gene end by 0 bases; junction bases not matched to a gene: 16.

A few counts support this clonotype. The V call is TRBV13, the J call TRBJ2-3, with 11 positions matching TRBD2. The J segment lost 0 bases and the V segment lost 1 base, leaving 3 bases of the junction unmatched. In germline, CDR1 is PRHDT, CDR2 FYEKMQ (reference sequence). The CDR3 has 17 amino acids. This CDR3 reads CASSLEGLAVSTDTQYF. The CDR3 nucleotides read TGTGCCAGCAGCTTAGAGGGACTAGCGGTTAGCACAGATACGCAGTATTTT.

About this clonotype itself: The DNA is omitted, as the CDR3 cannot be located on it reliably, and the CDR3 follows TCRdb's listing. This chain joins TRBV29-1 and TRBJ1-4; the DNA was not compared with TRBD1, the D call given in the table. Germline values: CDR1 SQVTM, CDR2 ANQGSEA. The CDR3 has 24 amino acids, counting both end residues. The CDR3 is CSVAGIGANVLTFGASSQAEKLFF.

In its sample, this clonotype was seen many times. The chain recombines TRBV10-3 with TRBJ2-5; D may correspond to TRBD1 or TRBD2 (5 bases each). The germline V gene has CDR1 ENHRY and CDR2 SYGVKD. The V end was cut by 2 bases, the J end by 2 bases, with 6 bases between. CDR3 size: 13 residues. The CDR3: CAISEGGQETQYF. The CDR3 nucleotides read TGTGCCATCAGTGAGGGGGGACAAGAGACCCAGTACTTC.

As for this clonotype: The junction shows a germline mismatch at one end, possibly a read error. This rearrangement joins TRBV28 to TRBJ2-5; D unresolved. The CDR3 is 15 amino acids. Germline CDR1 MDHEN, CDR2 SYDVKM. For the CDR3, the DNA is TGTGCCAGCACCCGCCCCTACGCCACCCAAGAGGCCCAGTACTTC. Translated, it gives CASTRPYATQEAQYF.

The chain combines TRBV7-2 with TRBJ1-5; 9 nucleotides align to TRBD1. This CDR3 has 17 residues. The germline CDR1 and CDR2 sequences are SGHTA and FQGNSA. V was clipped by 5 bases and J by 1 base; unmatched bases: 9. The CDR3 DNA reads TGTGCCAGCAGCCTGTTACAGGGGGCGCGGAGCAATCAGCCCCAGCATTTT. It codes for CASSLLQGARSNQPQHF.

CDR3 nucleotide sequence: TGTGCCAGCAGCTCAGCGAGGGTACTGTCTAACTATGGCTACACCTTC. This translates into CASSSARVLSNYGYTF. The chain links TRBV7-9 to TRBJ1-2; D unresolved. The CDR3 has 16 residues. The V gene lost 4 bases and the J gene lost 0 bases, with 15 bases spanning the gap. Looked up from germline, CDR1 is SEHNR and CDR2 is FQNEAQ (reference sequence).

In this sample, this clonotype turned up many times. In nucleotides, the CDR3 is TGTGCCAGCAGTTTGGCAGGGGGAGACACTGAAGCTTTCTTT. This encodes CASSLAGGDTEAFF. The chain has TRBV12-3 or TRBV12-4 and TRBJ1-1; 7 nucleotides match TRBD1. J lost 3 bases, V lost 3 bases, and 4 bases had no gene match. CDR3 length: 14 residues.

There are many counts of this clonotype. The V gene is TRBV13, the J gene TRBJ2-1; D call uncertain. Deletions cut 2 bases from V and 2 bases from J, with 7 bases between. CDR3 length: 14 residues. CDR1 and CDR2 from the germline V gene are PRHDT and FYEKMQ (reference sequence). CDR3 residues: CASSLPPPYNEQFF. CDR3 sequence (DNA): TGTGCCAGCAGCTTACCCCCCCCCTACAATGAGCAGTTCTTC.

In this sample, this clonotype turned up a few times. The gene calls are TRBV19 and TRBJ1-2, with unresolved D. The CDR3 has 13 residues. With 3 bases removed from V and 8 bases from J, the gap between germline ends came to 13 bases. Germline V gives CDR1 LNHDA, CDR2 SQIVND (reference sequence). CDR3 protein: CASSIQGYRGYTF. The CDR3 DNA reads TGTGCCAGTAGTATTCAAGGATATCGCGGCTACACCTTC.

This clonotype was recorded at least ten times. The chain has TRBV6-1 and TRBJ1-6; D is undetermined. The V gene's germline CDR1 is MNHNS and CDR2 SASEGT. V lost 9 bases and J 6 bases, leaving 6 bases between the germline ends. This CDR3 is built from 11 residues. The CDR3 region has the DNA TGTGCCAGGACGGGTAATTCACCCCTCCACTTT. Translating it yields CARTGNSPLHF.

This clonotype occurred many times. This chain joins TRBV11-2 and TRBJ2-1, with a possible D match to TRBD1 (6 bases). This CDR3 comprises 13 residues. The V end was cut by 4 bases, the J end by 12 bases, with 16 bases between. The germline CDR1 and CDR2 sequences are SGHAT and FQNNGV. The CDR3 nucleotides are TGTGCCAGCAGCTCTGGGCCGTCGACAGGGCAGTTCTTC. Translation gives CASSSGPSTGQFF.

This clonotype showed up many times. The chain combines TRBV28 with TRBJ2-7; TRBD1 matches 8 bases. With V trimmed by 2 bases and J by 3 bases, 6 bases remained unmatched. The CDR3 is made up of 15 amino acids. From germline, CDR1 is MDHEN and CDR2 SYDVKM. CDR3 amino acids: CASSLRDRGSYEQYF. Written as DNA, the CDR3 is TGTGCCAGCAGTTTACGCGACAGGGGAAGCTACGAGCAGTACTTC.

There are many counts of this clonotype. This chain connects TRBV4-3 to TRBJ2-1; unclear D gene. Germline CDR1 is LGHNA and CDR2 is YSLEER. The V gene lost 0 bases and the J gene lost 0 bases, with 15 bases spanning the gap. CDR3 length equals 18 residues. CDR3 loop: CASSQDFDGPGSYNEQFF. In nucleotides, the CDR3 is TGCGCCAGCAGCCAAGATTTCGACGGGCCCGGCTCCTACAATGAGCAGTTCTTC.